This paragraph covers one T cell receptor beta chain sequence. Germline values: CDR1 GTSNPN, CDR2 SVGIG (reference sequence). The V gene lost 8 bases and the J gene lost 0 bases, with 12 bases spanning the gap. This CDR3 is built from 13 residues. This record belongs to a study of cytomegalovirus exposure and HLA in healthy donors. Measured with immunoSEQ multiplex PCR; TCRdb has only the in-frame clones, and not every one. In the table there are 45,000 to 65,000 clones, about nine tenths of which are singletons. The clonotype comes from a woman under 30 in good health and CMV-seropositive. The source material was PBMCs. The chain joins TRBV30 to TRBJ2-3; D ambiguous. The CDR3 is CARSTSSTDTQYF. For the CDR3, the DNA is TGTGCCAGGTCGACTTCTAGCACAGATACGCAGTATTTT.